The 5 T cell receptor beta chains below all came from one sample that was sequenced in a study of identical twins. TCRdb re-called the 5' RACE reads through MiXCR, storing one row per CDR3 protein. The repertoire consists of around 530,000 distinct CDR3 sequences, with nearly 15% occurring once and the leading ten covering roughly 0.4%. The same data also contributed to another study, on yellow fever vaccine responses in identical twins.

The material sequenced was CD4+ T cells sorted from blood. These receptors all come from a young woman in good health.

This clonotype has just a few counts. The CDR3 loop reads CASSPRQGPPGEQFF. As DNA, the CDR3 is TGTGCCAGCAGCCCCCGACAGGGCCCCCCGGGTGAGCAGTTCTTC. V is TRBV27 and J is TRBJ2-1, with 7 bases identical to TRBD1. The germline gives CDR1 MNHEY, CDR2 SMNVEV (reference sequence). With V trimmed by 6 bases and J by 9 bases, 14 bases remained unmatched. The CDR3 consists of 15 residues.

This clonotype was observed a handful of times. V is TRBV24-1 and J is TRBJ2-7; tentatively, D is TRBD1 (5 bases). Germline V gene lookup returns CDR1 KGHDR and CDR2 SFDVKD. The CDR3 length is 14 residues. V lost 3 bases and J 3 bases, leaving 11 bases between the germline ends. CDR3 nucleotide sequence: TGTGCCACCAGTGATGGGGCTAGTAACTACGAGCAGTACTTC. This encodes CATSDGASNYEQYF.

This sequence joins TRBV7-9 and TRBJ2-1; D is undetermined. Germline CDR1 SEHNR, CDR2 FQNEAQ (reference sequence). This CDR3 is 17 amino acids long. Deletions cut 3 bases from V and 0 bases from J, with 15 bases between. Here the CDR3 DNA reads TGTGCCAGCAGCTTGGCCCGAAAGGATCTCTCCTACAATGAGCAGTTCTTC. Protein sequence: CASSLARKDLSYNEQFF. Combining the CDR3 with reference TRBV7-9 and TRBJ2-1 gives the whole variable domain DTGVSQNPRHKITKRGQNVTFRCDPISEHNRLYWYRQTLGQGPEFLTYFQNEAQLEKSRLLSDRFSAERPKGSFSTLEIQRTEQGDSAMYLCASSLARKDLSYNEQFFGPGTRLTVL.

The gene calls are TRBV6-5 and TRBJ2-2; TRBD1 might be the D (6 bases). Looked up from germline, CDR1 is MNHEY and CDR2 is SVGAGI. V was trimmed by 0 bases and J by 5 bases, leaving 16 bases between them. The CDR3 has 17 residues. The DNA of the CDR3 is TGTGCCAGCAGTTACTCGAGGACAGCCACCGCGACCGGGGAGCTGTTTTTT. Its translation is CASSYSRTATATGELFF.

This clonotype appeared a few times. This rearrangement joins TRBV10-3 to TRBJ2-3; perhaps TRBD2 as D (5 bases). V lost 2 bases, J lost 0 bases, and 12 bases lay in between. CDR1 ENHRY and CDR2 SYGVKD come from the germline V gene. The CDR3 totals 16 residues. CDR3 DNA: TGTGCCATCAGTGAGATGGGAGATACTAGCACAGATACGCAGTATTTT. It encodes CAISEMGDTSTDTQYF.